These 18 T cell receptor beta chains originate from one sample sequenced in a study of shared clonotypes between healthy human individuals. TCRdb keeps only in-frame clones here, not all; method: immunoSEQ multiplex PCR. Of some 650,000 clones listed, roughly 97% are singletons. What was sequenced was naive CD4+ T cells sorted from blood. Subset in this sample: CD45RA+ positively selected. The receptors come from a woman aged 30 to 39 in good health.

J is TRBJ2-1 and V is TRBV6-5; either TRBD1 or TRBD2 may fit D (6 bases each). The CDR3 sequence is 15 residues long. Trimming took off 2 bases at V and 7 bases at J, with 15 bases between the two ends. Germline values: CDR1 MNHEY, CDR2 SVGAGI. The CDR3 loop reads CASSYLSGARNEQFF. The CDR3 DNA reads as TGTGCCAGCAGTTACCTTTCGGGGGCGCGGAATGAGCAGTTCTTC.

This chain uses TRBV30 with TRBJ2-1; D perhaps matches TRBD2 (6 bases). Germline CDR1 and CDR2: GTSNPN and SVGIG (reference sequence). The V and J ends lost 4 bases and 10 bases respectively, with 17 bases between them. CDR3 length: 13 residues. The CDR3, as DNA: TGTGCCTGGAATCAAGGTGGGAGGTGGGAGCAGTTCTTC. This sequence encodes CAWNQGGRWEQFF.

The CDR3 spells CASRAAGQLYGYTF. The CDR3 coding sequence is TGTGCCAGCAGGGCCGCGGGACAGCTTTATGGCTACACCTTC. The chain recombines TRBV6-1 with TRBJ1-2, with 7 bases aligning to TRBD1. The germline V gene encodes CDR1 MNHNS and CDR2 SASEGT. This CDR3 has 14 residues. J lost 5 bases, V lost 6 bases, and 9 bases had no gene match.

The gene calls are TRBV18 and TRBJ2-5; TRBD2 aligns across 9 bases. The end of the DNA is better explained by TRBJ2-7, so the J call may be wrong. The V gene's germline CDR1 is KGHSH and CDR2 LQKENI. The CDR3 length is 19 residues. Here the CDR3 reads CASSRMTSGKGSVPYEQYF. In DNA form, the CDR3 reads TGTGCCAGCTCACGCATGACTAGCGGTAAAGGTTCGGTACCCTACGAGCAGTACTTC.

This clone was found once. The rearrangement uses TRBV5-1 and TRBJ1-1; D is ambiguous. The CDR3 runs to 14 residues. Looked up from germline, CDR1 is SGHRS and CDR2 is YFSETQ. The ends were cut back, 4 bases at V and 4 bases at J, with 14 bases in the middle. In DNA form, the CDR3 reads TGCGCCAGCAGCCCGGGGTTTATGGGCACTGAAGCTTTCTTT. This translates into CASSPGFMGTEAFF.

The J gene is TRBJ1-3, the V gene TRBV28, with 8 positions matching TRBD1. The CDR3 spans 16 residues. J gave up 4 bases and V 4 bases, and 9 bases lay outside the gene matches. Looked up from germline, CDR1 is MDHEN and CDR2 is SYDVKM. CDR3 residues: CASSSWTGSSGNTIYF. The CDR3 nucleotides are TGTGCCAGCAGTTCCTGGACAGGGTCGTCCGGAAACACCATATATTTT.

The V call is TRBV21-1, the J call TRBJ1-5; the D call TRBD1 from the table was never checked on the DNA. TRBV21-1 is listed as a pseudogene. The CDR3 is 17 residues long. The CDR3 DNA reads TGTGCCAGCAGCCCCCACCGGGGACAGGGTCTTTCTCAGCCCCAGCATTTT. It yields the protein CASSPHRGQGLSQPQHF.

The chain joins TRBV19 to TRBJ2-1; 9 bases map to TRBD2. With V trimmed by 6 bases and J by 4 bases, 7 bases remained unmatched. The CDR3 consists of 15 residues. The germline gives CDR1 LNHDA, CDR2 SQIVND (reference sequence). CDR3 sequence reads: CASSLLAGKYNEQFF. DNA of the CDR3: TGTGCCAGTAGCCTTCTAGCGGGAAAGTACAATGAGCAGTTCTTC.

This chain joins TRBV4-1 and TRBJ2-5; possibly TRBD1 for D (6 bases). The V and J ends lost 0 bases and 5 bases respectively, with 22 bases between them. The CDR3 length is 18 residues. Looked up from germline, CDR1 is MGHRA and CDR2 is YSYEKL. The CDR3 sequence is CASSQDTNRQGSRETQYF. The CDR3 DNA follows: TGCGCCAGCAGCCAAGATACAAACCGCCAGGGGTCACGGGAGACCCAGTACTTC.

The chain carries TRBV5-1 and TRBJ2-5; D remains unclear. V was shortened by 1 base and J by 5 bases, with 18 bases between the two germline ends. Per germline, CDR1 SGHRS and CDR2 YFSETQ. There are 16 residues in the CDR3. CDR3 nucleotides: TGCGCCAGCAGCTTGAATGGCTATCCACCCCCGGAGACCCAGTACTTC. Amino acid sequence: CASSLNGYPPPETQYF.

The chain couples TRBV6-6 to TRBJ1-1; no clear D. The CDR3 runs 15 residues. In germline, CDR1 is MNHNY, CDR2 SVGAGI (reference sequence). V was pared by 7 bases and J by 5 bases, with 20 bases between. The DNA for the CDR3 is TGTGCCAGCACGGCCGCGCGCAGGATCTCGACTGAAGCTTTCTTT. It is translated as CASTAARRISTEAFF.

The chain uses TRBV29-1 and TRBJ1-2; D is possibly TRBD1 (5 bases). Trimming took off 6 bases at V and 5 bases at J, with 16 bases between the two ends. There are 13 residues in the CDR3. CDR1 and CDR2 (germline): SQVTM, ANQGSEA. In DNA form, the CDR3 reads TGCAGCGTGACCGGGACCGATTTGTATGGCTACACCTTC. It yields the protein CSVTGTDLYGYTF.

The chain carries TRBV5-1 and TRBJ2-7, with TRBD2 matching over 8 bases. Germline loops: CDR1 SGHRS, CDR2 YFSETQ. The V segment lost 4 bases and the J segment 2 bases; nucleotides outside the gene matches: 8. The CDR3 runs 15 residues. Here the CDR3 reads CASSPLAGFAYEQYF. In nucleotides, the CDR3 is TGCGCCAGCAGCCCTTTAGCGGGATTCGCCTACGAGCAGTACTTC.

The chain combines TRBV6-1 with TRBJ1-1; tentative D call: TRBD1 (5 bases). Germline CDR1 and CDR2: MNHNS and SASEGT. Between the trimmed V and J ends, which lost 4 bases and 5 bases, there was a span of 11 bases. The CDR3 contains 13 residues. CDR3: CASSGQRGTEAFF. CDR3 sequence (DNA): TGTGCCAGCAGTGGGCAAAGGGGAACTGAAGCTTTCTTT.

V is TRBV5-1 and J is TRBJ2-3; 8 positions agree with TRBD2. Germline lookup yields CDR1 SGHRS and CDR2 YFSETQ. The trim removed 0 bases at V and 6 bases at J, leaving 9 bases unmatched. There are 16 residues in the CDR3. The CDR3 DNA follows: TGCGCCAGCAGCTTGGGATATCGGACTAGCCCGGATACGCAGTATTTT. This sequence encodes CASSLGYRTSPDTQYF.

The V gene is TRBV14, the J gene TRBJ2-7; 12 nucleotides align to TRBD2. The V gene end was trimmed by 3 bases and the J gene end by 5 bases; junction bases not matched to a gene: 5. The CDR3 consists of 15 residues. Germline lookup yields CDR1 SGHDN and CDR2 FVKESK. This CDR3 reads CASSHILAGGDEQYF. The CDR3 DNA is TGTGCCAGCAGCCACATACTAGCGGGAGGCGACGAGCAGTACTTC.

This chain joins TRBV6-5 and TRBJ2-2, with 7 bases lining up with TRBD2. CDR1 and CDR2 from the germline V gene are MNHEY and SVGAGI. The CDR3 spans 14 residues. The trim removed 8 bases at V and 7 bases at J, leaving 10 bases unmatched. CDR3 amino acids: CASGRDYLFGELFF. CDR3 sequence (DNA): TGTGCCAGCGGCCGGGACTACCTTTTCGGGGAGCTGTTTTTT.

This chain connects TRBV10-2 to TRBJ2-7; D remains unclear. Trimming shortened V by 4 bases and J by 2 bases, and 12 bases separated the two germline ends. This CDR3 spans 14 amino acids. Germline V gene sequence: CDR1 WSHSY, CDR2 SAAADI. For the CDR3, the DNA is TGCGCCAGCAGTGTTGTACAGCGAACCTACGAGCAGTACTTC. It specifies CASSVVQRTYEQYF.